This T cell receptor (beta chain) derives from a study of PD-L1 blockade in urothelial cancer. This clone was observed a few times. Germline V gene sequence: CDR1 GTSNPN, CDR2 SVGIG (reference sequence). The CDR3 has 14 amino acids. V was shortened by 5 bases and J by 0 bases, with 13 bases between the two germline ends. Profiling relied on immunoSEQ multiplex PCR, and the TCRdb table lists in-frame clones only, not all of them. The data show tens of thousands of clones, roughly four fifths seen once. The clonotype was recovered from a man aged 70 or older with urothelial cancer. This specimen consisted of PBMCs, obtained around atezolizumab (anti-PD-L1) treatment. This chain uses TRBV30 with TRBJ1-1; the D gene is possibly TRBD1 (6 bases). CDR3 loop: CAWGYGTLNTEAFF. The CDR3 DNA sequence: TGTGCCTGGGGATACGGGACATTGAACACTGAAGCTTTCTTT.